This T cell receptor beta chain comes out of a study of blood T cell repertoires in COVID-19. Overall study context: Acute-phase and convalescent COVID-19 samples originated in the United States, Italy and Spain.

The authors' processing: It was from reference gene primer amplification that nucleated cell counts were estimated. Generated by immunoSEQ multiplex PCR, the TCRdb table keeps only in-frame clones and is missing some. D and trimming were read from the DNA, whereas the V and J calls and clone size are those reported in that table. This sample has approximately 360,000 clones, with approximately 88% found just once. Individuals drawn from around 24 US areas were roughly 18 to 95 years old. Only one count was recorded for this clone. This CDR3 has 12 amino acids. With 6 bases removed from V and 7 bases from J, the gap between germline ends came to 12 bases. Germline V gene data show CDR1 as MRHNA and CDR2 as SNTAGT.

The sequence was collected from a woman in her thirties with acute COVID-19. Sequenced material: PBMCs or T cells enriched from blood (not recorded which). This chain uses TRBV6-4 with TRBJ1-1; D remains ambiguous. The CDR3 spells CASRNGLFEAFF. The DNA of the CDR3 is TGTGCCAGCAGGAACGGACTTTTTGAAGCTTTCTTT.